The 27 T cell receptor beta chains below come from one sample, sequenced in a study of cytomegalovirus exposure and HLA in healthy donors. Use of 60 Vbeta and 13 Jbeta primers characterized the PCR. Assay used: immunoSEQ multiplex PCR; TCRdb lists only in-frame clones, some missing. The table has some 200,000 clones, about 85% seen once. The sequencing input was PBMCs. The receptors come from a male donor in good health and CMV-seropositive.

Note on this clone: Mismatch with germline at one junction end may stem from a read error. V usage is TRBV7-3 and J usage is TRBJ2-7, with no clear D. The CDR3 is 12 amino acids. The germline V gene encodes CDR1 SGHTA and CDR2 FQGTGA. DNA for the CDR3: TGTTCCAGCAGGAAAACAGCCGAGTGGCAGTACTTC. As protein: CSSRKTAEWQYF.

This CDR3 is CASGRGDTQYF. The CDR3 coding sequence is TGTGCCAGTGGTCGCGGGGATACGCAGTATTTT. This rearrangement joins TRBV6-5 to TRBJ2-3, with D maybe TRBD2 (5 bases). The CDR3 covers 11 residues. Between the trimmed V and J ends, which lost 9 bases and 6 bases, there was a span of 10 bases. CDR1 is MNHEY, CDR2 SVGAGI, per germline.

The chain is built from TRBV6-1 and TRBJ2-7, with D possibly TRBD2 on 5 matching bases. Germline CDR1 reads MNHNS; CDR2 reads SASEGT. The ends were cut back, 6 bases at V and 3 bases at J, with 15 bases in the middle. This CDR3 region has 14 residues. Here the CDR3 DNA reads TGTGCCAGCAGCATAACTGGAGGAATCTACGAGCAGTACTTC. Translated: CASSITGGIYEQYF.

The chain employs TRBV27 and TRBJ1-1; 7 positions match TRBD1. Trimming cost V 4 bases and J 3 bases; bases outside gene matches: 14. The germline CDR1 and CDR2 sequences are MNHEY and SMNVEV (reference sequence). This CDR3 has 17 residues. The CDR3 protein is CASSSMPPTGFYTEAFF. In DNA form, the CDR3 reads TGTGCCAGCAGTTCCATGCCCCCGACAGGGTTTTACACTGAAGCTTTCTTT.

The V gene is TRBV6-5, the J gene TRBJ1-5, with a possible D match to TRBD1 (6 bases). Trimming cost V 8 bases and J 2 bases, with 13 bases left between them. This CDR3 has 14 residues. CDR1 and CDR2 from the germline V gene are MNHEY and SVGAGI. CDR3 nucleotide sequence: TGTGCCAGCCTGGGGGGGGCGGGCAATCAGCCCCAGCATTTT. It yields the protein CASLGGAGNQPQHF.

V and J are TRBV9 and TRBJ1-3; the match to TRBD1 covers 8 bases. The CDR3 is 18 amino acids. Trimming removed 3 bases from V and 0 bases from J; junction bases left unmatched: 11. Germline V lookup: CDR1 SGDLS, CDR2 YYNGEE. The CDR3 loop is CASSARSPGGSSGNTIYF. In nucleotides, the CDR3 is TGTGCCAGCAGCGCGAGGTCGCCAGGGGGCTCCTCTGGAAACACCATATATTTT.

The chain has TRBV7-2 and TRBJ1-2, with TRBD1 as a possible D gene (6 bases). Germline loops: CDR1 SGHTA, CDR2 FQGNSA. V lost 2 bases and J 8 bases, leaving 21 bases between the germline ends. CDR3 length: 16 residues. CDR3: CASSLPAQGLLRGYTF. The CDR3 bases are TGTGCCAGCAGCTTACCCGCACAGGGATTGCTTCGGGGCTACACCTTC.

This clone occurred once. V usage is TRBV7-3 and J usage is TRBJ2-3, with 7 bases identical to TRBD2. V shed 3 bases and J 6 bases; nucleotides not matched to a gene: 9. Germline V lookup: CDR1 SGHTA, CDR2 FQGTGA. The CDR3 has 15 amino acids. The CDR3, as DNA: TGTGCCAGCAGCTTCCAAGGCGGGAGTCGCGATACGCAGTATTTT. This translates into CASSFQGGSRDTQYF.

The chain has TRBV5-1 and TRBJ2-3; a weak D match, TRBD2 (6 bases). This CDR3 has 15 residues. With 9 bases removed from V and 0 bases from J, the gap between germline ends came to 17 bases. Germline assignment: CDR1 SGHRS and CDR2 YFSETQ. DNA for the CDR3: TGCGCCACCGACCGCGGAAGCGGGAGCACAGATACGCAGTATTTT. Its protein is CATDRGSGSTDTQYF.

This clone was counted a single time. The chain joins TRBV7-8 to TRBJ1-1; the D gene is possibly TRBD1 (5 bases). The germline CDR1 and CDR2 sequences are SGHVS and FQNEAQ. The germline V and J ends were trimmed by 0 bases and 4 bases, with 9 bases remaining between them. There are 14 residues in the CDR3. The CDR3 DNA reads as TGTGCCAGCAGCTTAGCGCCGGGGGGCACTGAAGCTTTCTTT. Protein: CASSLAPGGTEAFF.

The chain has TRBV4-1 and TRBJ2-5; tentative D call: TRBD1 (5 bases). Trimming removed 0 bases at V and 5 bases at J, with 7 bases between. This CDR3 is 13 amino acids long. The germline CDR1 and CDR2 sequences are MGHRA and YSYEKL. CDR3 DNA sequence: TGCGCCAGCAGCCAAGAGGGGCGTGAGACCCAGTACTTC. Translation: CASSQEGRETQYF.

This CDR3 reads CASSISGTGELFF. CDR3 sequence (DNA): TGTGCCAGTAGTATTTCGGGTACCGGGGAGCTGTTTTTT. This chain links TRBV19 with TRBJ2-2; D ambiguous. CDR1 and CDR2 (germline): LNHDA, SQIVND (reference sequence). The CDR3 sequence is 13 residues long. Trimming took 3 bases from V and 5 from J, leaving 7 bases between them.

This chain links TRBV6-6 with TRBJ2-7; 8 bases agree with TRBD1. CDR3 length: 15 residues. Germline V CDR1 and CDR2: MNHNY, SVGAGI (reference sequence). V dropped 7 bases and J dropped 2; count of bases not matched to a gene: 10. CDR3 sequence (DNA): TGTGCCAGCAACCCAGGACAGGGCCGAACCTACGAGCAGTACTTC. The encoded protein is CASNPGQGRTYEQYF.

This chain joins TRBV19 and TRBJ2-7; 10 nucleotides match TRBD1. With V trimmed by 4 bases and J by 4 bases, 7 bases remained unmatched. This CDR3 is 15 amino acids long. Germline V CDR1 and CDR2: LNHDA, SQIVND (reference sequence). The CDR3 DNA follows: TGTGCCAGTAGTAGACCGGGACAGGGGTGGTACGAGCAGTACTTC. This encodes CASSRPGQGWYEQYF.

This sequence joins TRBV27 and TRBJ2-2; D is perhaps TRBD2 (5 bases). Germline values: CDR1 MNHEY, CDR2 SMNVEV (reference sequence). V lost 7 bases and J lost 8, with 14 bases in between. The CDR3 runs 13 residues. CDR3 DNA: TGTGCCAGCACCAGAAACGGCGGGGGGGAGCTGTTTTTT. Its protein is CASTRNGGGELFF.

V is TRBV6-1 and J is TRBJ1-2; 8 nucleotides align to TRBD1. The CDR3 consists of 13 residues. Germline assignment: CDR1 MNHNS and CDR2 SASEGT. With V trimmed by 3 bases and J by 8 bases, 5 bases remained unmatched. The CDR3 nucleotides are TGTGCCAGCAGTGATTGGACAGGGAGCGGCTACACCTTC. Translated: CASSDWTGSGYTF.

This clone was observed a handful of times. J is TRBJ1-1 and V is TRBV7-2; a possible D gene is TRBD1 (5 bases). Germline values: CDR1 SGHTA, CDR2 FQGNSA. V dropped 8 bases and J dropped 4 bases, with 14 bases sitting between them. The CDR3 loop spans 13 amino acids. The CDR3: CASGARELTEAFF. The CDR3 nucleotides read TGTGCCAGCGGGGCCCGGGAGCTCACTGAAGCTTTCTTT.

The chain employs TRBV18 and TRBJ2-4; D perhaps matches TRBD1 (5 bases). The germline V gene encodes CDR1 KGHSH and CDR2 LQKENI. Trimming shortened V by 3 bases and J by 0 bases, and 6 bases separated the two germline ends. CDR3 length: 14 residues. CDR3 DNA: TGTGCCAGCTCACCGGACACAGCCAAAAACATTCAGTACTTC. Its translation is CASSPDTAKNIQYF.

The chain recombines TRBV5-1 with TRBJ2-5; TRBD1 aligns across 11 bases. This CDR3 is built from 15 residues. Germline CDR1 SGHRS, CDR2 YFSETQ. J lost 2 bases, V lost 4 bases, and 4 bases had no gene match. This chain's CDR3 is CASSTGQGEQETQYF. DNA of the CDR3: TGCGCCAGCAGCACGGGACAGGGGGAGCAAGAGACCCAGTACTTC.

V usage is TRBV4-2 and J usage is TRBJ1-2, with a possible D match to TRBD1 (5 bases). In germline, CDR1 is LGHNA, CDR2 YNFKEQ. This CDR3 spans 18 amino acids. The ends were cut back, 0 bases at V and 1 base at J, with 18 bases in the middle. The CDR3 DNA reads TGTGCCAGCAGCCAAGATCGGGGGAAGAACCACATTAACTATGGCTACACCTTC. It translates to CASSQDRGKNHINYGYTF.

In DNA form, the CDR3 reads TGTGCCAGCAGCTTAAGGTGGGCGGGGGGACGGAACGAGCAGTACTTC. It encodes CASSLRWAGGRNEQYF. V gene TRBV7-3 combines with J gene TRBJ2-5; TRBD2 matches 8 bases. The J call is uncertain, as TRBJ2-7 better fits the DNA end. The CDR3 is made up of 16 amino acids. Looked up from germline, CDR1 is SGHTA and CDR2 is FQGTGA.

A word on this clone: One end of the junction fails to match germline, which may point to a read error. This chain links TRBV7-9 with TRBJ1-3; no reliable D call. Germline assignment: CDR1 SEHNR and CDR2 FQNEAQ (reference sequence). CDR3 length: 16 amino acids. CDR3 protein: CSSSLASRLVGDTIYF. The DNA for the CDR3 is TGTTCCAGCAGCTTAGCGAGTCGGTTGGTGGGAGACACCATATATTTT.

J is TRBJ1-2 and V is TRBV7-2; no firm D call. The germline gives CDR1 SGHTA, CDR2 FQGNSA. V was clipped by 2 bases and J by 4 bases, with 8 bases between them. The length of the CDR3 is 13 residues. CDR3 bases: TGTGCCAGCAGCTTACTAAACAGCTATGGCTACACCTTC. It encodes CASSLLNSYGYTF.

This chain links TRBV2 with TRBJ2-7; the match to TRBD2 covers 8 bases. Losses at the gene ends were 4 bases for V and 1 base for J; bases not matched to a gene: 6. Germline V gene sequence: CDR1 SNHLY, CDR2 FYNNEI. This CDR3 contains 15 residues. In nucleotides, the CDR3 is TGTGCCAGCAGTGGTAATAGCGGGATTTCCTACGAGCAGTACTTC. As protein: CASSGNSGISYEQYF.

This sequence joins TRBV10-3 and TRBJ2-7; 10 bases align to TRBD2. The CDR3 covers 15 residues. J lost 0 bases, V lost 4 bases, and 3 bases had no gene match. Per germline, CDR1 ENHRY and CDR2 SYGVKD. Here the CDR3 DNA reads TGTGCCATCAGTGGGTCTAGCGGGGGCTCCTACGAGCAGTACTTC. Translating gives CAISGSSGGSYEQYF.

The chain couples TRBV7-6 to TRBJ1-3; D gene unclear. There are 13 residues in the CDR3. From germline, CDR1 is SGHVS and CDR2 FNYEAQ. Trimming left V 0 bases short and J 9 bases short, with 9 bases between. The CDR3 here is CASSLAEGRTIYF. The CDR3 region has the DNA TGTGCCAGCAGCTTAGCTGAGGGCCGCACCATATATTTT. The whole variable domain, remainder taken from reference TRBV7-6 and TRBJ1-3, is GAGVSQSPRYKVTKRGQDVALRCDPISGHVSLYWYRQALGQGPEFLTYFNYEAQQDKSGLPNDRFSAERPEGSISTLTIQRTEQRDSAMYRCASSLAEGRTIYFGEGSWLTVV.

The J gene is TRBJ2-6, the V gene TRBV9; the D gene is possibly TRBD1 (5 bases). The CDR3 extends over 21 amino acids. Between the trimmed V and J ends, which lost 0 bases and 0 bases, there was a span of 22 bases. The germline gives CDR1 SGDLS, CDR2 YYNGEE. The CDR3 here is CASSVVPQARTVVSGANVLTF. CDR3 DNA sequence: TGTGCCAGCAGCGTAGTCCCACAGGCAAGGACCGTCGTCTCTGGGGCCAACGTCCTGACTTTC.